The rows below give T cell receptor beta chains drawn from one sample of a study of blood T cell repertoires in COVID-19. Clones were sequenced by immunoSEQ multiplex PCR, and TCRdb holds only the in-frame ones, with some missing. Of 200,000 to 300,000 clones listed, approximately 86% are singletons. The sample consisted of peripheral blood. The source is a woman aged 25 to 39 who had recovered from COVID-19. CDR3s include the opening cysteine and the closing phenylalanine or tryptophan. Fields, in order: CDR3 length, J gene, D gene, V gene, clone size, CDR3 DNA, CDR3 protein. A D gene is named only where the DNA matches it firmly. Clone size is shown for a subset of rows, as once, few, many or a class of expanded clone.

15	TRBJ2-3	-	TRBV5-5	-	TGTGCCAGCAGCTACATACTAGGTAGCACAGATACGCAGTATTTT	CASSYILGSTDTQYF
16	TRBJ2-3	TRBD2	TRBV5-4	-	TGTGCCAGCAGCTTAGGCCTAGCGGGTAGCACAGATACGCAGTATTTT	CASSLGLAGSTDTQYF
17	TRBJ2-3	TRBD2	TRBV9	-	TGTGCCAGCAGCGTAGGGACTAGCGGGGGGGCAAAGGATACGCAGTATTTT	CASSVGTSGGAKDTQYF
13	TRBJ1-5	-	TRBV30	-	TGTGCCTGGAGTGTCGGGAGCAATCAGCCCCAGCATTTT	CAWSVGSNQPQHF
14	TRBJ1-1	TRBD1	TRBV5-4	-	TGTGCCAGCAGCTCGGCACGGGACAGCACTGAAGCTTTCTTT	CASSSARDSTEAFF
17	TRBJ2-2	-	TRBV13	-	TGTGCCAGCACCCCTAATCCGCGGGGGCCGAGCACCGGGGAGCTGTTTTTT	CASTPNPRGPSTGELFF
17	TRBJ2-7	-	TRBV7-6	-	TGTGCCAGCAGCCCCCCTCCCCCGGGGGACGGAACCTACGAGCAGTACTTC	CASSPPPPGDGTYEQYF
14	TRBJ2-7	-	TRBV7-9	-	TGTGCCAGCAGCTCCCGGGAAACCGCGACTTGGCAGTACTTC	CASSSRETATWQYF
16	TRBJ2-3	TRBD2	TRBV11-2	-	TGTGCCAGCAGCTTAGATATCAGCGGGGGGGAGTATACGCAGTATTTT	CASSLDISGGEYTQYF
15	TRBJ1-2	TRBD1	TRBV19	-	TGTGCCAGCCACCCGGGAGGGACAGTTAACTATGGCTACACCTTC	CASHPGGTVNYGYTF
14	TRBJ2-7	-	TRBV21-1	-	TGTGCCAGCAACCTCGGACTGGGGTCAAACGAGCAGTACTTC	CASNLGLGSNEQYF
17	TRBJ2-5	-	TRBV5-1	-	TGCGCCAGCAGCTTAAACCCCGGGACATCGAGCGGAGAGACCCAGTACTTC	CASSLNPGTSSGETQYF
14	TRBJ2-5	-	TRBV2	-	TGTGCCAACAAGGCAATCGGGTCTCAAGAGACCCAGTACTTC	CANKAIGSQETQYF
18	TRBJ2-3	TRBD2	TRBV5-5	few	TGTGCCAGCAGCCGAGGACTCCTAGCGGGGGGCAGCACAGATACGCAGTATTTT	CASSRGLLAGGSTDTQYF
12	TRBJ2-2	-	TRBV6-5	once	TGTGCCAGCAGCTCGTTCCCCGGGGAGCTGTTTTTT	CASSSFPGELFF
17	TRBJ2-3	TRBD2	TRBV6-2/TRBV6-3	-	TGTGCCAGCAGTTACTCGGTAGCGGGCTCCCGGGGAGATACGCAGTATTTT	CASSYSVAGSRGDTQYF
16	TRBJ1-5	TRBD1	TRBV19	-	TGTGCCAGTAGCCCATTGTCAGGGGGGAGGCATCAGCCCCAGCATTTT	CASSPLSGGRHQPQHF
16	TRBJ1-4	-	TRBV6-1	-	TGTGCCAGCAGTGGGGCAGGGATCACAACTAATGAAAAACTGTTTTTT	CASSGAGITTNEKLFF
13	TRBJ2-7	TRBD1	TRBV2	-	TGTGCCAGCCGGGACAGGGGTTCCCACGAGCAGTACTTC	CASRDRGSHEQYF
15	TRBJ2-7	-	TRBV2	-	TGTGCCAGCAGTGAAATGTGGGGGGTCTCCTACGAGCAGTACTTC	CASSEMWGVSYEQYF
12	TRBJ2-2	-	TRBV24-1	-	TGTGCCACTGGGCTTAACACCGGGGAGCTGTTTTTT	CATGLNTGELFF
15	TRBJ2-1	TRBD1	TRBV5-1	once	TGCGCCAGCAGCCACGACAGGGTGTCCTACAATGAGCAGTTCTTC	CASSHDRVSYNEQFF
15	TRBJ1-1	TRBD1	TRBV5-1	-	TGCGCCAGCAGCCCAGATGGACAGGGGAACACTGAAGCTTTCTTT	CASSPDGQGNTEAFF
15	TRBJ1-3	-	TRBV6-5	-	TGTGCCAGCACCTTTTTGTCTAGCTCTGGAAACACCATATATTTT	CASTFLSSSGNTIYF
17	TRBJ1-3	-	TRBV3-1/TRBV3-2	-	TGTGCCAGCAGCCAAGATCCGGACTTAAGCTCTGGAAACACCATATATTTT	CASSQDPDLSSGNTIYF
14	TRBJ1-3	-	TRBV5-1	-	TGCGCCAGCAGCTTGGGCGGGGATGGAAACACCATATATTTT	CASSLGGDGNTIYF
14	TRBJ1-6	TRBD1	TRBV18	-	TGTGCCAGCTCAACTCGACAGGGTCATTCACCCCTCCACTTT	CASSTRQGHSPLHF